The TCR beta chain under discussion was sequenced for a study of blood T cells in healthy people across ages. This clonotype was seen a few times. Germline V gene data show CDR1 as DFQATT and CDR2 as SNEGSKA (reference sequence). Trimming removed 0 bases from V and 1 base from J, with 9 bases in between. The CDR3 sequence is 14 residues long. Using a J-beta primer mix together with a sample-barcoded 5' primer, a second PCR was run for roughly 6 to 12 cycles. In TCRdb, the 5' RACE reads were re-called with MiXCR into one record per CDR3 protein. The data hold about 800,000 distinct CDR3 sequences, with roughly 25% observed a single time. Another study also made use of these data, one on T cells of mothers and their children.

The sequencing sample was made of blood. The TCR was taken from a boy aged 5 to 17 in good health. V gene TRBV20-1 combines with J gene TRBJ1-1; no firm D call. CDR3 nucleotides: TGCAGTGCTAGAGAGCCCGGGAAGAACACTGAAGCTTTCTTT. Translation: CSAREPGKNTEAFF.